The 23 T cell receptor beta chains in this list originate from one sample, sequenced in a study of beta chain features in type 1 diabetes. Broader study findings: TCRB CDR3s from Type 1 diabetes patients were moderately but significantly shorter in all four CD4+ subsets.

Which antigens these TCRs recognize remains unknown. Isolated RNA was reverse transcribed in full, so expressed TCRB transcripts were sequenced. Sequenced by immunoSEQ multiplex PCR; TCRdb stores in-frame clones only, minus some. This table holds about 47,000 clones, approximately 44% found once. Material for sequencing was stem cell memory CD4+ T cells from blood. The receptors were sampled from a man aged 25-45 years with type 1 diabetes.

The J gene is TRBJ1-2, the V gene TRBV7-9; TRBD1 agrees at 8 bases. This CDR3 contains 15 residues. Germline-derived CDR1 and CDR2 are SEHNR and FQNEAQ (reference sequence). With V trimmed by 1 base and J by 8 bases, 9 bases remained unmatched. The CDR3 DNA sequence: TGTGCCAGCAGCTTAGTTAACAGGGGGACCGGCGGCTACACCTTC. Translated: CASSLVNRGTGGYTF.

The gene calls are TRBV7-2 and TRBJ1-5; D remains unclear. Germline lookup yields CDR1 SGHTA and CDR2 FQGNSA. The CDR3 runs to 14 residues. V lost 3 bases and J 1 base, leaving 7 bases between the germline ends. CDR3 loop: CASSFLQSNQPQHF. The CDR3 DNA follows: TGTGCCAGCAGCTTTCTCCAGAGCAATCAGCCCCAGCATTTT.

The sample holds a few counts of this clone. In DNA, the CDR3 is TGTGCCAGCAGCTTAGGCGGGACAGACTATGGCTACACCTTC. Protein product: CASSLGGTDYGYTF. V gene TRBV7-9 combines with J gene TRBJ1-2; 7 nucleotides line up with TRBD1. The CDR3 sequence is 14 residues long. The trim removed 1 base at V and 3 bases at J, leaving 2 bases unmatched. Germline lookup yields CDR1 SEHNR and CDR2 FQNEAQ (reference sequence).

This CDR3 is CASSDRQGADTEAFF. The DNA of the CDR3 is TGTGCCAGCAGCGATCGACAGGGGGCGGACACTGAAGCTTTCTTT. The rearrangement uses TRBV21-1 and TRBJ1-1; no DNA check was done on the table's D call, TRBD1. TRBV21-1 is marked as a pseudogene. This CDR3 has 15 residues.

This chain links TRBV6-1 with TRBJ1-2; TRBD1 is a possible D gene (5 bases). The CDR3 is 12 amino acids. From germline, CDR1 is MNHNS and CDR2 SASEGT. V was shortened by 8 bases and J by 6 bases, with 13 bases between the two germline ends. Here the CDR3 DNA reads TGTGCCAGCCGGGGGAATCGCGATGGCTACACCTTC. It is translated as CASRGNRDGYTF.

This clone was recorded only once. The V call is TRBV19, the J call TRBJ2-6; tentative D call: TRBD1 (6 bases). Germline CDR1 is LNHDA and CDR2 is SQIVND (reference sequence). Trimming took off 5 bases at V and 4 bases at J, with 9 bases between the two ends. This CDR3 has 14 residues. CDR3 nucleotides: TGTGCCAGTAGTGGGCAGGGGGGGGCCAACGTCCTGACTTTC. Encoded protein: CASSGQGGANVLTF. The full variable domain, rest sourced from reference TRBV19 and TRBJ2-6, is DGGITQSPKYLFRKEGQNVTLSCEQNLNHDAMYWYRQDPGQGLRLIYYSQIVNDFQKGDIAEGYSVSREKKESFPLTVTSAQKNPTAFYLCASSGQGGANVLTFGAGSRLTVL.

This chain connects TRBV28 to TRBJ2-1; a weak D match, TRBD2 (6 bases). The V and J ends lost 4 bases and 4 bases respectively, with 11 bases between them. The CDR3 length is 14 residues. Germline loops: CDR1 MDHEN, CDR2 SYDVKM. The CDR3 here is CASSSGLVYNEQFF. The CDR3 DNA follows: TGTGCCAGCAGTTCGGGACTGGTTTACAATGAGCAGTTCTTC.

The chain has TRBV7-6 and TRBJ2-5; TRBD2 might be the D (5 bases). Germline V gives CDR1 SGHVS, CDR2 FNYEAQ. Trimming pared 5 bases from V and 7 bases from J, leaving 8 bases between. This CDR3 contains 11 residues. For the CDR3, the DNA is TGTGCCAGCAGCCCCAGCGGGACCCAGTACTTC. Translation: CASSPSGTQYF. The whole variable domain, remainder taken from reference TRBV7-6 and TRBJ2-5, is GAGVSQSPRYKVTKRGQDVALRCDPISGHVSLYWYRQALGQGPEFLTYFNYEAQQDKSGLPNDRFSAERPEGSISTLTIQRTEQRDSAMYRCASSPSGTQYFGPGTRLLVL.

The rearrangement joins TRBV21-1 to TRBJ1-5; the table calls TRBD1, which could not be checked here. TRBV21-1 is described as a pseudogene. CDR3 length: 17 residues. In DNA form, the CDR3 reads TGTGCCAGCACCTCCCAGGGGCAGAAATATAGCAATCAGCCCCAGCATTTT. Translation gives CASTSQGQKYSNQPQHF.

The chain is built from TRBV6-1 and TRBJ2-1; D might be TRBD1 (5 bases). The length of the CDR3 is 14 residues. Per the germline V gene, CDR1 is MNHNS and CDR2 is SASEGT. Trimming pared 6 bases from V and 2 bases from J, leaving 11 bases between. The CDR3 bases are TGTGCCAGCAGGGCAGGGTTCGCCTACAATGAGCAGTTCTTC. Protein product: CASRAGFAYNEQFF.

This clone has more than one count but fewer than ten. The CDR3 protein is CASSPPADSRNEQFF. The CDR3 DNA reads TGTGCCAGCAGCCCCCCGGCAGATAGCCGCAATGAGCAGTTCTTC. J is TRBJ2-1 and V is TRBV9; D uncertain. CDR3 length: 15 amino acids. Germline-derived CDR1 and CDR2 are SGDLS and YYNGEE. Trimming took off 4 bases at V and 6 bases at J, with 17 bases between the two ends. The entire variable domain, with the rest obtained from reference TRBV9 and TRBJ2-1, is as follows: DSGVTQTPKHLITATGQRVTLRCSPRSGDLSVYWYQQSLDQGLQFLIQYYNGEERAKGNILERFSAQQFPDLHSELNLSSLELGDSALYFCASSPPADSRNEQFFGPGTRLTVL.

The rearrangement links TRBV18 to TRBJ2-5; 9 bases are shared with TRBD2. Germline CDR1 and CDR2: KGHSH and LQKENI. The CDR3 is 17 residues long. V lost 3 bases, J lost 5 bases, and 13 bases stayed unmatched. CDR3 residues: CASSPTLDSGGFETQYF. CDR3 bases: TGTGCCAGCTCACCTACCCTGGATAGCGGGGGTTTTGAGACCCAGTACTTC.

The V gene is TRBV5-1, the J gene TRBJ2-2; D call uncertain. CDR3 length equals 15 residues. The V gene lost 10 bases and the J gene lost 2 bases, with 18 bases spanning the gap. CDR1 is SGHRS and CDR2 is YFSETQ in the germline V gene. The CDR3 loop is CAVPRGEGNTGELFF. DNA for the CDR3: TGCGCCGTCCCCCGTGGAGAAGGAAACACCGGGGAGCTGTTTTTT.

A few counts support this clone. The chain recombines TRBV6-5 with TRBJ2-3; D remains unclear. CDR1 MNHEY and CDR2 SVGAGI come from the germline V gene. Between the trimmed V and J ends, which lost 0 bases and 0 bases, there was a span of 4 bases. The CDR3 has 14 amino acids. The DNA for the CDR3 is TGTGCCAGCAGTTACTCTACTAGCACAGATACGCAGTATTTT. Its protein is CASSYSTSTDTQYF.

With regard to this clone: One junction end does not reproduce the germline sequence, and a read error may be involved. This chain connects TRBV11-1 to TRBJ2-1; TRBD2 aligns across 7 bases. The CDR3 loop spans 13 amino acids. Germline CDR1 and CDR2: SGHAT and FQDESV (reference sequence). As DNA, the CDR3 is TGTACCAGCAGCCACCCCGGGAGGAAAAAGCAGTTCTTC. The encoded protein is CTSSHPGRKKQFF.

The rearrangement links TRBV7-2 to TRBJ2-1, with D uncertain. Germline lookup yields CDR1 SGHTA and CDR2 FQGNSA. The CDR3 is 15 residues long. V was clipped by 5 bases and J by 4 bases, with 15 bases between them. The CDR3 region is CASSPIAAAYNEQFF. CDR3 nucleotide sequence: TGTGCCAGCAGCCCCATCGCGGCGGCATACAATGAGCAGTTCTTC.

The table lists this clone with a few counts. V is TRBV6-6 and J is TRBJ1-5; D is unresolved. Between the trimmed V and J ends, which lost 0 bases and 1 base, there was a span of 10 bases. The V gene's germline CDR1 is MNHNY and CDR2 SVGAGI (reference sequence). CDR3 size: 16 residues. The CDR3 nucleotides are TGTGCCAGCAGTTACTCGACATTTCCCAGCAATCAGCCCCAGCATTTT. It encodes CASSYSTFPSNQPQHF.

This clone has only one observation. The chain couples TRBV5-1 to TRBJ2-1; no reliable D call. V was shortened by 3 bases and J by 0 bases, with 10 bases between the two germline ends. Per germline, CDR1 SGHRS and CDR2 YFSETQ. The CDR3 totals 15 residues. This CDR3 is CASSYEWSSYNEQFF. CDR3 sequence (DNA): TGCGCCAGCAGCTACGAGTGGAGCTCCTACAATGAGCAGTTCTTC. Full variable domain (missing parts from reference TRBV5-1 and TRBJ2-1): KAGVTQTPRYLIKTRGQQVTLSCSPISGHRSVSWYQQTPGQGLQFLFEYFSETQRNKGNFPGRFSGRQFSNSRSEMNVSTLELGDSALYLCASSYEWSSYNEQFFGPGTRLTVL.

The chain employs TRBV5-1 and TRBJ2-7; TRBD1 agrees at 9 bases. CDR1 and CDR2 (germline): SGHRS, YFSETQ. The CDR3 contains 18 residues. The V and J ends lost 2 bases and 3 bases, in that order; junction bases with no gene match: 15. The CDR3 DNA reads as TGCGCCAGCAGCTTTCGGGGACAGGGCGGAGGAAATCACTACGAGCAGTACTTC. It yields the protein CASSFRGQGGGNHYEQYF.

This clone was seen only a few times. The chain carries TRBV30 and TRBJ1-1; D gene uncertain. The CDR3 totals 13 residues. The V end lost 3 bases, the J end lost 0 bases, and 8 bases lay between the germline ends. Germline-derived CDR1 and CDR2 are GTSNPN and SVGIG (reference sequence). DNA for the CDR3: TGTGCCTGGAGCCGGACTATGAACACTGAAGCTTTCTTT. It encodes CAWSRTMNTEAFF.

This sequence joins TRBV4-1 and TRBJ2-6, with unresolved D. This CDR3 region has 16 residues. V was trimmed by 8 bases and J by 0 bases, leaving 14 bases between them. Germline CDR1 MGHRA, CDR2 YSYEKL. This CDR3 reads CASSRRGNSGANVLTF. CDR3 nucleotide sequence: TGCGCCAGCTCCCGAAGAGGAAACTCTGGGGCCAACGTCCTGACTTTC.

J is TRBJ2-6 and V is TRBV5-1; the D gene is possibly TRBD1 (5 bases). Germline V gives CDR1 SGHRS, CDR2 YFSETQ. CDR3 length: 15 amino acids. Between the trimmed V and J ends, which lost 7 bases and 1 base, there was a span of 12 bases. Here the CDR3 DNA reads TGCGCCAGCGCTAATCCAGGGTCTGGGGCCAACGTCCTGACTTTC. Translation: CASANPGSGANVLTF.

The rearrangement uses TRBV6-1 and TRBJ2-5, with a weak D call TRBD2 (6 bases). The ends were cut back, 5 bases at V and 5 bases at J, with 18 bases in the middle. Germline-derived CDR1 and CDR2 are MNHNS and SASEGT. CDR3 length: 15 residues. The CDR3 is CASSKQTTGEETQYF. CDR3 nucleotides: TGTGCCAGCAGTAAGCAGACTACGGGGGAGGAGACCCAGTACTTC.